The 14 T cell receptor beta chains presented below share a single source sample, sequenced in a study of blood T cell repertoires in COVID-19. The assay was immunoSEQ multiplex PCR, and TCRdb's table has in-frame clones only and misses some. The top ten clones hold around 2.9% of a sample with about 140,000 clones, 85% to 90% of them seen once. Sequenced: peripheral blood. All receptors derive from a woman aged 60-75 years with active COVID-19.

The CDR3 bases are TGTGCCAGCAGTTACGGCGGGGCTGGGGCCAACGTCCTGACTTTC. Protein: CASSYGGAGANVLTF. The chain joins TRBV6-5 to TRBJ2-6; TRBD2 might be the D (6 bases). Germline loops: CDR1 MNHEY, CDR2 SVGAGI. The CDR3 is 15 amino acids. V lost 2 bases and J 2 bases, leaving 7 bases between the germline ends.

The CDR3, as DNA: TGTGCCAGCAGATTTGGGGGGAGCAGTAATGAGCAGTTCTTC. As protein: CASRFGGSSNEQFF. The gene calls are TRBV28 and TRBJ2-1; weak D call: TRBD2 (6 bases). CDR3 length equals 14 residues. From germline, CDR1 is MDHEN and CDR2 SYDVKM. V shed 6 bases and J shed 7 bases, with 16 bases lying between them.

The chain combines TRBV7-9 with TRBJ1-4; D perhaps matches TRBD1 (6 bases). The CDR3 is made up of 13 amino acids. V lost 8 bases, J lost 6 bases, and 13 bases lay in between. Germline V lookup: CDR1 SEHNR, CDR2 FQNEAQ (reference sequence). This chain's CDR3 is CASRGGRDEKLFF. The CDR3 DNA reads as TGTGCCAGCCGCGGGGGGCGAGATGAAAAACTGTTTTTT.

The gene calls are TRBV7-3 and TRBJ2-1, with a possible D match to TRBD2 (6 bases). V gave up 5 bases and J gave up 2 bases, with 16 bases separating them. CDR1 is SGHTA, CDR2 FQGTGA, per germline. CDR3 length: 16 residues. CDR3 loop: CASSPGYGEAYNEQFF. CDR3 nucleotide sequence: TGTGCCAGCAGCCCCGGCTATGGGGAGGCCTACAATGAGCAGTTCTTC.

The genes are TRBV5-4 and TRBJ1-4; no firm D call. V dropped 0 bases and J dropped 8 bases, with 17 bases sitting between them. CDR1 and CDR2 from the germline V gene are SGHNT and YYREEE (reference sequence). The CDR3 is 16 amino acids. In DNA, the CDR3 is TGTGCCAGCAGCTTGGGGCCCCAGTTGAGGAGGGAAAAACTGTTTTTT. It translates to CASSLGPQLRREKLFF.

The gene calls are TRBV12-3 or TRBV12-4 and TRBJ1-2, with no clear D. CDR3 length: 13 residues. Trimming removed 5 bases at V and 4 bases at J, with 11 bases between. CDR3 loop: CASSAGFRYGYTF. CDR3 nucleotides: TGTGCCAGCAGTGCTGGCTTCCGCTATGGCTACACCTTC.

The rearrangement links TRBV27 to TRBJ2-3, with 7 bases aligning to TRBD2. CDR3 length equals 24 residues. V was pared by 4 bases and J by 0 bases, with 31 bases of the junction left unmatched. Germline V gene lookup returns CDR1 MNHEY and CDR2 SMNVEV (reference sequence). The CDR3 is CASSSWGPGFGGAERETSTDTQYF. CDR3 nucleotide sequence: TGTGCCAGCAGTTCGTGGGGCCCGGGTTTCGGGGGAGCGGAGCGGGAAACTAGCACAGATACGCAGTATTTT.

The rearrangement uses TRBV5-5 and TRBJ2-2; a weak D match, TRBD2 (6 bases). Trimming stripped 2 bases from V and 5 bases from J, with 13 bases between. The CDR3 loop spans 15 amino acids. Germline lookup yields CDR1 SGHKS and CDR2 YYEKEE (reference sequence). The CDR3 loop reads CASSLAPGGTGELFF. In DNA form, the CDR3 reads TGTGCCAGCAGCTTAGCCCCAGGAGGGACCGGGGAGCTGTTTTTT.

The V gene is TRBV6-5, the J gene TRBJ1-1; tentative D call: TRBD1 (5 bases). The germline V gene has CDR1 MNHEY and CDR2 SVGAGI. The CDR3 totals 12 residues. The V end lost 5 bases, the J end lost 6 bases, and 10 bases lay between the germline ends. In nucleotides, the CDR3 is TGTGCCAGCAGTCGGGACTTCCCTGAAGCTTTCTTT. Encoded protein: CASSRDFPEAFF.

This clone has only one observation. V usage is TRBV30 and J usage is TRBJ2-3; 12 bases match TRBD2. The CDR3 has 14 amino acids. With V trimmed by 3 bases and J by 6 bases, 4 bases remained unmatched. Germline V gives CDR1 GTSNPN, CDR2 SVGIG (reference sequence). This CDR3 is CAWRLAGGLDTQYF. The DNA of the CDR3 is TGTGCCTGGAGACTAGCGGGAGGTCTCGATACGCAGTATTTT. Looking up the rest from reference TRBV30 and TRBJ2-3 gives the full variable domain: SQTIHQWPATLVQPVGSPLSLECTVEGTSNPNLYWYRQAAGRGLQLLFYSVGIGQISSEVPQNLSASRPQDRQFILSSKKLLLSDSGFYLCAWRLAGGLDTQYFGPGTRLTVL.

The rearrangement links TRBV6-5 to TRBJ2-5; the match to TRBD2 covers 9 bases. Losses at the gene ends were 6 bases for V and 4 bases for J; bases not matched to a gene: 6. Per germline, CDR1 MNHEY and CDR2 SVGAGI. The CDR3 sequence is 14 residues long. CDR3 DNA sequence: TGTGCCAGCAGACCAGCGGGAGGCGGAGAGACCCAGTACTTC. This translates into CASRPAGGGETQYF.

This clone has just one count. This chain links TRBV10-2 with TRBJ2-7; 9 nucleotides agree with TRBD2. V shed 10 bases and J 3 bases; nucleotides not matched to a gene: 16. Germline-derived CDR1 and CDR2 are WSHSY and SAAADI. The CDR3 runs to 16 residues. CDR3 nucleotides: TGCGCCAACAGGGATCCGGGACTAGCACGAGGCTACGAGCAGTACTTC. Its translation: CANRDPGLARGYEQYF.

This rearrangement joins TRBV5-5 to TRBJ2-3, with a possible D match to TRBD1 (6 bases). The germline gives CDR1 SGHKS, CDR2 YYEKEE (reference sequence). This CDR3 has 17 amino acids. V lost 4 bases, J lost 2 bases, and 20 bases lay in between. CDR3 in amino acids: CASSPGQTIYFTDTQYF. The CDR3 DNA follows: TGTGCCAGCAGCCCCGGACAGACCATTTACTTCACAGATACGCAGTATTTT.

The V gene is TRBV7-9, the J gene TRBJ2-5, with 10 positions matching TRBD1. The CDR3 has 16 amino acids. V dropped 5 bases and J dropped 4; count of bases not matched to a gene: 10. CDR1 SEHNR and CDR2 FQNEAQ come from the germline V gene (reference sequence). This CDR3 is CASSHRDRGAVETQYF. In DNA form, the CDR3 reads TGTGCCAGCAGCCACCGGGACAGGGGCGCCGTAGAGACCCAGTACTTC.